The 2 T cell receptor beta chains below were found in one sample sequenced in a study of PD-1 blockade in classical Hodgkin lymphoma. TCRdb's table, derived via immunoSEQ multiplex PCR, lists solely in-frame clones and lacks some. The sample lists 10,000 or so clones; roughly 83% were seen once. Regarding time point: cycle 4 day 1 (C4D1), after 6 weeks of nivolumab. The patients all showed relapse after autologous stem cell transplantation, while their brentuximab vedotin exposure varied. The study purified CD4+ T cells from thawed PBMCs using magnetic negative selection. The sequences come from CD4+ T cells from blood, collected before the fourth cycle of nivolumab. The receptors originated from a human donor with classical Hodgkin lymphoma.

This chain uses TRBV11-3 with TRBJ2-5, with D perhaps matching TRBD1 or TRBD2 (5 bases each). Trimming stripped 1 base from V and 4 bases from J, with 10 bases between. Germline CDR1 and CDR2: SGHNT and YENEEA. This CDR3 contains 14 residues. CDR3 loop: CASSLVGGGETQYF. The CDR3 region has the DNA TGTGCCAGCAGCTTAGTTGGTGGGGGAGAGACCCAGTACTTC.

This rearrangement joins TRBV19 to TRBJ1-5; no reliable D call. V lost 5 bases, J lost 0 bases, and 14 bases lay in between. The CDR3 is 16 amino acids. Germline CDR1 is LNHDA and CDR2 is SQIVND (reference sequence). The CDR3 coding sequence is TGTGCCAGTAGTTCTCGGACCGGTTATAGCAATCAGCCCCAGCATTTT. Amino acid sequence: CASSSRTGYSNQPQHF.